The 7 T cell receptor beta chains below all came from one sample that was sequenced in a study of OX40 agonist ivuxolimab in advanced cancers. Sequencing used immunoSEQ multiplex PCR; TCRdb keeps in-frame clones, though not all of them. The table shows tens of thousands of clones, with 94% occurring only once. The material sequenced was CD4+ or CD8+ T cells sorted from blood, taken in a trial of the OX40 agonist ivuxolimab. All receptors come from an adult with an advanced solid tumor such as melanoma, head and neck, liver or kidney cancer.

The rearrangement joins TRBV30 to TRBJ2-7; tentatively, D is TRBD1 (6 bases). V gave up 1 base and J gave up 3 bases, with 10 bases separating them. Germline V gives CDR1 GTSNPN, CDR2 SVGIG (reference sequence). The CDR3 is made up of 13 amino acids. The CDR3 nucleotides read TGTGCCTGGAGTGGGGCAGGGGACTACGAGCAGTACTTC. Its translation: CAWSGAGDYEQYF.

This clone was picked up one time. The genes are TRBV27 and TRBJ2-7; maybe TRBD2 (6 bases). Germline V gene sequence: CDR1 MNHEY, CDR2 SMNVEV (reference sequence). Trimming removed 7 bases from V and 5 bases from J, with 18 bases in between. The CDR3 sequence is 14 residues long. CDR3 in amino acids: CASNAGLAPHEQYF. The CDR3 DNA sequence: TGTGCCAGCAACGCTGGGCTAGCGCCCCACGAGCAGTACTTC.

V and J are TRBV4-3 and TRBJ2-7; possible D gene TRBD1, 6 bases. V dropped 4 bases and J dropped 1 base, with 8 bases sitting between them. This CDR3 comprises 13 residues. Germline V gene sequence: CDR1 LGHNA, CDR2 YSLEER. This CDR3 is CASSRTVSYEQYF. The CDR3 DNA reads TGCGCCAGCAGCCGGACAGTATCCTACGAGCAGTACTTC.

The CDR3 DNA is TGTGCCAGTAGATACAGGCGGGAGATCTACAATGAGCAGTTCTTC. Its translation is CASRYRREIYNEQFF. The chain has TRBV19 and TRBJ2-1, with 7 positions matching TRBD2. The CDR3 contains 15 residues. Losses at the gene ends were 6 bases for V and 3 bases for J; bases not matched to a gene: 8. The germline V gene encodes CDR1 LNHDA and CDR2 SQIVND (reference sequence). Looking up the rest from reference TRBV19 and TRBJ2-1 gives the full variable domain: DGGITQSPKYLFRKEGQNVTLSCEQNLNHDAMYWYRQDPGQGLRLIYYSQIVNDFQKGDIAEGYSVSREKKESFPLTVTSAQKNPTAFYLCASRYRREIYNEQFFGPGTRLTVL.

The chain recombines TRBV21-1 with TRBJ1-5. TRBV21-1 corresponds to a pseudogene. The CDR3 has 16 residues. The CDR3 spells CASSKGGGESNQPQHF. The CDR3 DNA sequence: TGTGCCAGCAGCAAAGGTGGGGGGGAAAGCAATCAGCCCCAGCATTTT.

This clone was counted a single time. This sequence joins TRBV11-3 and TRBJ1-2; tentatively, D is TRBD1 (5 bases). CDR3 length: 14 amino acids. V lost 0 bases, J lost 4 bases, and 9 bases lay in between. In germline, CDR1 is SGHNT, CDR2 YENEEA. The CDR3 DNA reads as TGTGCCAGCAGCTTAGATAGGGGAGTCTATGGCTACACCTTC. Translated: CASSLDRGVYGYTF.

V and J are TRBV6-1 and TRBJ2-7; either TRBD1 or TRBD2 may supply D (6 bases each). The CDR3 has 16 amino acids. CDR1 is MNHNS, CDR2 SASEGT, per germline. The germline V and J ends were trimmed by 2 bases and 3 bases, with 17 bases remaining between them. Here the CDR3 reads CASSEYGGRIYYEQYF. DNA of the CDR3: TGTGCCAGCAGTGAATATGGGGGGCGCATATACTACGAGCAGTACTTC.